The rows below give T cell receptor beta chains drawn from one sample of a study of vaccination effects on CD4 cells after COVID-19. The method was immunoSEQ multiplex PCR; TCRdb's version includes in-frame clones alone and lacks a portion of them. This sample has tens of thousands of clones, with roughly two thirds found just once. These receptors' targets are unknown. The source was CD4+ T cells from PBMCs cultured with SARS-CoV-2 spike peptides, collected before COVID-19 vaccination. All receptors derive from a human donor who received a COVID-19 vaccine. Each CDR3 is given with its conserved first and last residue. The D gene is left open where the match is weak. Not all rows give a size; the values are once, few, many and, for expanded clones, a class.

length: 15; D: TRBD2; size: NA; J: TRBJ2-2; V: TRBV5-6; DNA: TGTGCCAGCAGCCCGTGGACTAGCGGGGCCGGGGAGCTGTTTTTT; CDR3: CASSPWTSGAGELFF
length: 15; D: TRBD2; size: NA; J: TRBJ2-1; V: TRBV3-1/TRBV3-2; DNA: TGTGCCAGCAGCCAAGGCGGGAGTTCCTACAATGAGCAGTTCTTC; CDR3: CASSQGGSSYNEQFF
length: 14; D: NA; size: NA; J: TRBJ1-1; V: TRBV18; DNA: TGTGCCAGCTCACCCTTAGCGGGGGGCACTGAAGCTTTCTTT; CDR3: CASSPLAGGTEAFF
length: 12; D: NA; size: many; J: TRBJ2-1; V: TRBV12-3/TRBV12-4; DNA: TGTGCCAGCACCAAGGGGGGCAATGAGCAGTTCTTC; CDR3: CASTKGGNEQFF
length: 13; D: NA; size: once; J: TRBJ2-5; V: TRBV9; DNA: TGTGCCAGCGGCCCCGGGGCGTTGGAGACCCAGTACTTC; CDR3: CASGPGALETQYF
length: 15; D: TRBD1; size: NA; J: TRBJ2-4; V: TRBV24-1; DNA: TGTGCCACCAGTGGAACGGGACAGGGAAATAACATTCAGTACTTC; CDR3: CATSGTGQGNNIQYF
length: 13; D: NA; size: few; J: TRBJ1-4; V: TRBV30; DNA: TGTGCCTGGAGTGTAGGAAGAGGGGAAAAACTGTTTTTT; CDR3: CAWSVGRGEKLFF
length: 12; D: NA; size: NA; J: TRBJ2-7; V: TRBV15; DNA: TGTGCCACCAGCAGAGACTTCTCCGAGCAGTACTTC; CDR3: CATSRDFSEQYF
length: 15; D: TRBD1; size: NA; J: TRBJ1-1; V: TRBV5-1; DNA: TGCGCCAGCTCCCTCGGGACAGCTAAGAACACTGAAGCTTTCTTT; CDR3: CASSLGTAKNTEAFF
length: 17; D: NA; size: NA; J: TRBJ2-6; V: TRBV28; DNA: TGTGCCAGCAGTGACCCGGGACTGTCTTTTGGGGCCAACGTCCTGACTTTC; CDR3: CASSDPGLSFGANVLTF
length: 13; D: NA; size: NA; J: TRBJ1-1; V: TRBV11-3; DNA: TGTGCCAGCAGCTTCTCCCAGAACACTGAAGCTTTCTTT; CDR3: CASSFSQNTEAFF
length: 11; D: TRBD1; size: NA; J: TRBJ2-5; V: TRBV5-4; DNA: TGTGCAGGGGGCAGCGAAGAGACCCAGTACTTC; CDR3: CAGGSEETQYF
length: 16; D: NA; size: once; J: TRBJ1-5; V: TRBV19; DNA: TGTGCCAGTAGTATATTCGGTCTGCAGGGCAATCAGCCCCAGCATTTT; CDR3: CASSIFGLQGNQPQHF
length: 12; D: NA; size: NA; J: TRBJ1-4; V: TRBV6-5; DNA: TGTGCCAGCGGGGGACTTAATGAAAAACTGTTTTTT; CDR3: CASGGLNEKLFF
length: 17; D: TRBD2; size: NA; J: TRBJ2-2; V: TRBV9; DNA: TGTGCCAGCAGCGCAACCTCCCGGGGGGGAGTCATCGGGGAGCTGTTTTTT; CDR3: CASSATSRGGVIGELFF
length: 15; D: NA; size: NA; J: TRBJ1-1; V: TRBV15; DNA: TGTGCCACCAGCAGAGAGCCGCGTGGGGGCGCTGAAGCTTTCTTT; CDR3: CATSREPRGGAEAFF
length: 13; D: NA; size: NA; J: TRBJ1-1; V: TRBV24-1; DNA: TGTGCCACCAGTAGTCTACTGAACACTGAAGCTTTCTTT; CDR3: CATSSLLNTEAFF
length: 16; D: TRBD2; size: NA; J: TRBJ2-7; V: TRBV4-1; DNA: TGCGCCAGCAGCTCATATCTAGCGGGAGGGCCTCAGGAGCAGTACTTC; CDR3: CASSSYLAGGPQEQYF
length: 16; D: NA; size: NA; J: TRBJ2-1; V: TRBV5-5; DNA: TGTGCCAGCAGCTTTCAACTGAGCACGCCTCCCAATGAGCAGTTCTTC; CDR3: CASSFQLSTPPNEQFF
length: 13; D: NA; size: NA; J: TRBJ1-1; V: TRBV11-2; DNA: TGTGCCAGCAGTTTTATGGAGGGGACTGAAGCTTTCTTT; CDR3: CASSFMEGTEAFF
length: 15; D: NA; size: NA; J: TRBJ1-1; V: TRBV5-1; DNA: TGCGCCAGCAGCTTGCTTCCAGCGCTGAACACTGAAGCTTTCTTT; CDR3: CASSLLPALNTEAFF
length: 13; D: NA; size: once; J: TRBJ2-1; V: TRBV11-2; DNA: TGTGCCAGCAGCTTAGAACCCGGCAATGAGCAGTTCTTC; CDR3: CASSLEPGNEQFF
length: 14; D: NA; size: once; J: TRBJ1-2; V: TRBV5-4; DNA: TGTGCCAGCAGCTTCACAGGGAGGGACTATGGCTACACCTTC; CDR3: CASSFTGRDYGYTF
length: 15; D: TRBD2; size: NA; J: TRBJ2-4; V: TRBV2; DNA: TGTGCCAGCAGTGGCACTCGCGGGAGGGATGGCATTCAGTACTTC; CDR3: CASSGTRGRDGIQYF
length: 14; D: NA; size: NA; J: TRBJ2-3; V: TRBV7-9; DNA: TGTGCCAGCAGCTTGGGGCTAGCCACAGATACGCAGTATTTT; CDR3: CASSLGLATDTQYF
length: 14; D: NA; size: few; J: TRBJ1-6; V: TRBV4-3; DNA: TGCGCCAGCAGCCAAGAGCACCGCGGTTCACCCCTCCACTTT; CDR3: CASSQEHRGSPLHF
length: 13; D: NA; size: few; J: TRBJ1-5; V: TRBV30; DNA: TGTGCCTGGAGCGCGACGGGGAATCAGCCCCAGCATTTT; CDR3: CAWSATGNQPQHF
length: 13; D: TRBD1; size: NA; J: TRBJ2-7; V: TRBV30; DNA: TGTGCCTGGAAGAGGGGGCATTGGGGCGAGCAGTACTTC; CDR3: CAWKRGHWGEQYF
length: 14; D: TRBD1; size: NA; J: TRBJ2-7; V: TRBV3-1/TRBV3-2; DNA: TGTGCCAGCAGCCTGCCGGGACAGGGGAACGAGCAGTACTTC; CDR3: CASSLPGQGNEQYF
length: 14; D: NA; size: NA; J: TRBJ2-1; V: TRBV5-5; DNA: TGTGCCAGCAGCTTGAACACCGGTTACAATGAGCAGTTCTTC; CDR3: CASSLNTGYNEQFF
length: 15; D: NA; size: NA; J: TRBJ2-5; V: TRBV5-1; DNA: TGCGCCAGCAGCTTGGGGCAGGGCCGAGGAGAGACCCAGTACTTC; CDR3: CASSLGQGRGETQYF
length: 14; D: TRBD1; size: NA; J: TRBJ2-3; V: TRBV5-1; DNA: TGCGCCAGCAGCTTACAGGGGTTGTCAGATACGCAGTATTTT; CDR3: CASSLQGLSDTQYF
length: 16; D: TRBD2; size: once; J: TRBJ2-5; V: TRBV3-1/TRBV3-2; DNA: TGTGCCACCCGGACTAGCGGAACCTTAAAACAAGAGACCCAGTACTTC; CDR3: CATRTSGTLKQETQYF
length: 13; D: NA; size: NA; J: TRBJ2-7; V: TRBV28; DNA: TGTGCCAGCAGGGGGGGAGGCAGTTACGAGCAGTACTTC; CDR3: CASRGGGSYEQYF
length: 15; D: NA; size: NA; J: TRBJ1-2; V: TRBV27; DNA: TGTGCCAGCAGTTTATGGGGGGGGCTTAACTATGGCTACACCTTC; CDR3: CASSLWGGLNYGYTF
length: 15; D: TRBD1; size: NA; J: TRBJ1-1; V: TRBV7-9; DNA: TGTGCCAGCAGCTATCCACAGGGGGCGCGCACTGAAGCTTTCTTT; CDR3: CASSYPQGARTEAFF
length: 17; D: TRBD2; size: NA; J: TRBJ2-1; V: TRBV4-2; DNA: TGTGCCAGCAGCCAAGAAGGAGGACTAGCGGACTACAATGAGCAGTTCTTC; CDR3: CASSQEGGLADYNEQFF
length: 14; D: NA; size: few; J: TRBJ2-7; V: TRBV9; DNA: TGTGCCAGCGGGCGGGCCTCATCGGATTACGAGCAGTACTTC; CDR3: CASGRASSDYEQYF
length: 13; D: NA; size: NA; J: TRBJ2-1; V: TRBV10-3; DNA: TGTGCCATCAGTGAGAACCCCTACAATGAGCAGTTCTTC; CDR3: CAISENPYNEQFF
length: 15; D: TRBD2; size: NA; J: TRBJ2-7; V: TRBV28; DNA: TGTGCCAGCAGTTTCCCCGGGAGGAGCTCCTACGAGCAGTACTTC; CDR3: CASSFPGRSSYEQYF
length: 14; D: TRBD1; size: NA; J: TRBJ2-7; V: TRBV5-1; DNA: TGCGCCAGCAGCTCAAGGACAGGGGGCGACGAGCAGTACTTC; CDR3: CASSSRTGGDEQYF
length: 16; D: TRBD1; size: NA; J: TRBJ1-2; V: TRBV6-1; DNA: TGTGCCAGCAGTGTTGTTACCGGGACAGGCCTCTATGGCTACACCTTC; CDR3: CASSVVTGTGLYGYTF
length: 17; D: TRBD2; size: once; J: TRBJ2-5; V: TRBV28; DNA: TGTGCCAGCAGTTTAGGGTCGACTAGCGGGATTAGGGAGACCCAGTACTTC; CDR3: CASSLGSTSGIRETQYF